This TCR beta chain emerged from a study of radiotherapy plus CTLA-4 blockade in lung cancer. The method was immunoSEQ multiplex PCR; TCRdb's version includes in-frame clones alone and lacks a portion of them. The table shows about 80,000 clones, with around 79% occurring only once. Comments on this clone: Antigen: not known.

Ipilimumab-mediated CTLA-4 blockade plus focal radiation was given to patients having chemo-refractory metastatic non-small-cell lung cancer. Study-wide points: Radiotherapy was combined with ipilimumab, and tumor-derived TCR clones then expanded in blood.

This CDR3 has 16 amino acids. V gave up 8 bases and J gave up 3 bases; unmatched junction bases: 14. Germline V gene data show CDR1 as MDHEN and CDR2 as SYDVKM. Sequencing was performed on peripheral blood, taken from a patient treated with radiotherapy plus ipilimumab. This TCR was recovered from a human donor with non-small cell lung cancer whose response to radiotherapy plus ipilimumab could not be evaluated. Some clones in this sample may be carry-over from other donors' samples. The chain links TRBV28 to TRBJ2-3; 7 nucleotides line up with TRBD2. The CDR3 DNA follows: TGTGCCAGCGCCCTAACCGGGACTACAATTACAGATACGCAGTATTTT. Translating gives CASALTGTTITDTQYF.